The rows below give T cell receptor beta chains drawn from one sample of a study of cytomegalovirus exposure and HLA in healthy donors. TCRdb's table, derived via immunoSEQ multiplex PCR, lists solely in-frame clones and lacks some. The table lists 150,000 or so clones, around 80% of them singletons. Specimen: PBMCs. The source of these receptors is a male donor in good health and CMV-seropositive. The CDR3 runs from the conserved cysteine through the conserved F or W. The D gene is left open where the match is weak. Part of the rows lack a size; the others show once, few, many or a class for expanded clones.

abundance	v_gene	j_gene	d_gene	len	CDR3nt	CDR3aa
once	TRBV28	TRBJ2-7	NA	12	TGTGCCAGCAGCTTATCCTACTACGAGCAGTACTTC	CASSLSYYEQYF
NA	TRBV29-1	TRBJ2-7	NA	11	TGCAGCGTTGAAGGGCCCCACGAGCAGTACTTC	CSVEGPHEQYF
NA	TRBV28	TRBJ1-5	NA	16	TGTGCCAGCAGTTCCCCCGAGGGGGTGCACAATCAGCCCCAGCATTTT	CASSSPEGVHNQPQHF
NA	TRBV6-5	TRBJ2-7	TRBD1	15	TGTGCCAGCAGTTACGCGGGACAGGGAGGGAACGAGCAGTACTTC	CASSYAGQGGNEQYF
NA	TRBV5-4	TRBJ2-7	NA	16	TGTGCCAGCAGCCCCCCGGGACTTTCCCCTTCCTACGAGCAGTACTTC	CASSPPGLSPSYEQYF
NA	TRBV2	TRBJ2-2	TRBD1	15	TGTGCCAGCAGTAAGGGGGCTATTAGGTCCGGAGAGCTGTTTTTT	CASSKGAIRSGELFF
NA	TRBV19	TRBJ2-1	TRBD2	18	TGTGCCAGTACGAGGACTAGCGGTCCTCGGGGGGTATACAATGAGCAGTTCTTC	CASTRTSGPRGVYNEQFF
once	TRBV4-2	TRBJ1-5	NA	14	TGTGCCAGCAGCCAAGCCGACAGTAATCAGCCCCAGCATTTT	CASSQADSNQPQHF
NA	TRBV6-1	TRBJ1-5	NA	14	TGTGCCAGCAGAAAGGGGGGGGGCCGTCAGCCCCAGCATTTT	CASRKGGGRQPQHF
NA	TRBV4-3	TRBJ2-2	NA	13	TGCGCCAGCAGCCAAGTACGGGAGGGGGAGCTGTTTTTT	CASSQVREGELFF
NA	TRBV5-1	TRBJ2-2	NA	14	TGCGCCAGCAGCATTTCGCCTAGCTCCGGGGAGCTGTTTTTT	CASSISPSSGELFF
NA	TRBV7-2	TRBJ1-2	NA	15	TGTGCCAGCAGCCTAAATGCAGGGGCTGGCTATGGCTACACCTTC	CASSLNAGAGYGYTF
NA	TRBV4-1	TRBJ1-1	NA	15	TGCGCCAGCAGCCAAGAGTGGCAGTTTTACACTGAAGCTTTCTTT	CASSQEWQFYTEAFF
NA	TRBV25-1	TRBJ1-6	NA	13	TGTGCCAGCAGTCTGGGGCCCAATTCACCCCTCCACTTT	CASSLGPNSPLHF
NA	TRBV6-1	TRBJ1-5	NA	15	TGTGCCAGCAGTGCAGGAATCCAGGGCAATCAGCCCCAGCATTTT	CASSAGIQGNQPQHF